The rows below give T cell receptor beta chains drawn from one sample of a study of blood T cell repertoires in COVID-19. Sequencing was performed with immunoSEQ multiplex PCR; in TCRdb, only in-frame clones are kept and a portion is missing. The sample includes about 190,000 clones, around 80% of them seen just once. What was sequenced was peripheral blood. The receptors shown here come from a man between 60 and 75 years old with acute or convalescent COVID-19. Each CDR3 is given with its conserved first and last residue. Fields, in order: clone size, V gene, CDR3 protein. Not all rows give a size; the values are once, few, many and, for expanded clones, a class.

NA | TRBV6-6 | CASSYSREGSLQYF
NA | TRBV27 | CASSQRGSYNEQFF
NA | TRBV2 | CASKREGPNEQFF
NA | TRBV6-2/TRBV6-3 | CASSYSFPAGNNEQYF
few | TRBV18 | CASLETVNGYEQYF
once | TRBV5-1 | CASSLDQVNTEAFF
NA | TRBV29-1 | CSVESVRRGPRFLTYEQYF
NA | TRBV5-1 | CASSLTGQGDEQFF
NA | TRBV6-5 | CASSTPGTDEAFF
NA | TRBV18 | CASSPQGLAGGSSYNEQFF
NA | TRBV5-6 | CASSLQGYYNEQFF
NA | TRBV16 | CASSQSAHEQYF
NA | TRBV14 | CASSQESGGGQPQHF
NA | TRBV2 | CASSGTSGRTDTQYF
NA | TRBV3-1/TRBV3-2 | CASSQDPETGRGYTF
NA | TRBV30 | CAFRDRGVQNIQYF
few | TRBV9 | CASSAFTGYPSEQYF
few | TRBV11-2 | CASSLARAGGQNEQFF
NA | TRBV2 | CASSGTGDQPQHF
few | TRBV27 | CASRTGGGPSPLHF
NA | TRBV12-3/TRBV12-4 | CASSLTMTNEQFF
few | TRBV25-1 | CASRPNGNRGGYTF
once | TRBV11-2 | CASSLAQDYEQYF
NA | TRBV10-3 | CAAYRDNEKLFF
NA | TRBV4-1 | CASSHLLWGRGQPQHF
NA | TRBV9 | CASSVELAGGSDTQYF
NA | TRBV6-6 | CASSSEDRGGGYTF
NA | TRBV7-2 | CASRYRTSGGQETQYF
NA | TRBV7-2 | CASSSLAGDTYEQYF
NA | TRBV25-1 | CASSAETGGNTEAFF
NA | TRBV19 | CASSMRRDNQPQHF
NA | TRBV5-1 | CASSLQTGGGSKAFF
NA | TRBV4-1 | CASSQEETSGYNEQFF
NA | TRBV5-1 | CASSLGGFDKNIQYF
NA | TRBV24-1 | CATSGAGYTSNTDTQYF
NA | TRBV4-3 | CASSQDTRLAGDRTQYF
NA | TRBV18 | CASSQTSASTDTQYF
NA | TRBV4-2 | CASSQRQYQPQHF
NA | TRBV3-1/TRBV3-2 | CASSHALRDRGGNTIYF